These 12 T cell receptor beta chains originate from one sample sequenced in a study of T cells and Merkel cell carcinoma outcomes. Generated by immunoSEQ multiplex PCR, the TCRdb table keeps only in-frame clones and is missing some. This repertoire shows over 15,000 clones, about four fifths found once; its top ten account for approximately 8.8%. Sequenced material: tumor tissue from Merkel cell carcinoma. Receptors were obtained from a human donor with Merkel cell carcinoma.

This clone was picked up a small number of times. This chain uses TRBV2 with TRBJ2-3, with D possibly called TRBD1 or TRBD2 (5 bases each). Germline V lookup: CDR1 SNHLY, CDR2 FYNNEI. The ends were cut back, 4 bases at V and 10 bases at J, with 18 bases in the middle. This CDR3 contains 14 residues. CDR3 coding DNA: TGTGCCAGCAGTGGGGACGGACCACAGACAGCGCAGTATTTT. Translation gives CASSGDGPQTAQYF.

V and J are TRBV9 and TRBJ2-3; TRBD2 might be the D (6 bases). The length of the CDR3 is 14 residues. V lost 2 bases to trimming and J lost 5 bases, with 12 bases between them. CDR1 is SGDLS, CDR2 YYNGEE, per germline. CDR3 DNA sequence: TGTGCCAGCAGCGTTGAGGTCGGGGGAGATACGCAGTATTTT. Protein product: CASSVEVGGDTQYF.

V and J are TRBV6-1 and TRBJ1-3; the match to TRBD1 covers 7 bases. CDR3 length: 16 amino acids. Trimming took 4 bases from V and 0 from J; bases not matched to a gene: 6. Germline V gene data show CDR1 as MNHNS and CDR2 as SASEGT. In DNA, the CDR3 is TGTGCCAGCAGTGGGACTGGACAGGCCTCTGGAAACACCATATATTTT. Translation gives CASSGTGQASGNTIYF.

CDR3 DNA sequence: TGTGCCAGCAGCTCCGCGGGAGATACGCAGTATTTT. Its translation: CASSSAGDTQYF. The chain combines TRBV11-3 with TRBJ2-3; D may be TRBD2 (5 bases). Germline V gene lookup returns CDR1 SGHNT and CDR2 YENEEA. There are 12 residues in the CDR3. The V end lost 4 bases, the J end lost 5 bases, and 7 bases lay between the germline ends.

The J gene is TRBJ2-1, the V gene TRBV7-2; D gene uncertain. Germline CDR1 is SGHTA and CDR2 is FQGNSA. The CDR3 is made up of 11 amino acids. Between the trimmed V and J ends, which lost 5 bases and 9 bases, there was a span of 8 bases. CDR3 DNA: TGTGCCAGCAGCACAAAGGTTGAGCAGTTCTTC. As protein: CASSTKVEQFF.

The chain recombines TRBV9 with TRBJ2-5, with 9 bases identical to TRBD2. The CDR3 is 16 amino acids. Germline loops: CDR1 SGDLS, CDR2 YYNGEE. Unmatched junction bases numbered 7, after V lost 0 bases and J lost 4 bases. The CDR3 spells CASSVGASGEPETQYF. The CDR3 DNA reads TGTGCCAGCAGCGTAGGGGCTAGCGGGGAACCAGAGACCCAGTACTTC. Full variable domain (missing parts from reference TRBV9 and TRBJ2-5): DSGVTQTPKHLITATGQRVTLRCSPRSGDLSVYWYQQSLDQGLQFLIQYYNGEERAKGNILERFSAQQFPDLHSELNLSSLELGDSALYFCASSVGASGEPETQYFGPGTRLLVL.

The chain carries TRBV9 and TRBJ1-4; the match to TRBD1 covers 7 bases. CDR1 is SGDLS, CDR2 YYNGEE, per germline. CDR3 length: 16 residues. With 4 bases clipped from V and 8 bases from J, the junction kept 14 bases outside the gene matches. This chain's CDR3 is CASSPGQDGGHEKLFF. CDR3 coding DNA: TGTGCCAGCAGCCCCGGACAGGACGGTGGGCACGAAAAACTGTTTTTT.

This sequence joins TRBV9 and TRBJ2-7; D might be TRBD2 (6 bases). Germline CDR1 reads SGDLS; CDR2 reads YYNGEE. The CDR3 spans 16 residues. V lost 6 bases and J 2 bases, leaving 21 bases between the germline ends. Here the CDR3 reads CASTNNPEGLPYEQYF. CDR3 nucleotides: TGTGCCAGCACCAATAACCCGGAGGGGCTCCCCTACGAGCAGTACTTC. Supplemented by reference TRBV9 and TRBJ2-7, the full variable domain reads DSGVTQTPKHLITATGQRVTLRCSPRSGDLSVYWYQQSLDQGLQFLIQYYNGEERAKGNILERFSAQQFPDLHSELNLSSLELGDSALYFCASTNNPEGLPYEQYFGPGTRLTVT.

The chain has TRBV5-1 and TRBJ2-5, with D perhaps TRBD2 (6 bases). The CDR3 extends over 15 amino acids. CDR1 is SGHRS, CDR2 YFSETQ, per germline. Trimming removed 4 bases at V and 2 bases at J, with 15 bases between. The CDR3 coding sequence is TGCGCCAGCAGCCGGTCCCCGGGGGAGCAAGAGACCCAGTACTTC. As protein: CASSRSPGEQETQYF. Full variable domain (rest looked up from reference TRBV5-1 and TRBJ2-5): KAGVTQTPRYLIKTRGQQVTLSCSPISGHRSVSWYQQTPGQGLQFLFEYFSETQRNKGNFPGRFSGRQFSNSRSEMNVSTLELGDSALYLCASSRSPGEQETQYFGPGTRLLVL.

This sequence joins TRBV29-1 and TRBJ2-1, with 12 bases fitting TRBD1. The germline gives CDR1 SQVTM, CDR2 ANQGSEA. The CDR3 sequence is 14 residues long. V lost 6 bases and J lost 7; bases outside the gene matches: 7. The CDR3 bases are TGCAGCGTCCCCGGGACAGGGGGCTGGAATGAGCAGTTCTTC. Protein sequence: CSVPGTGGWNEQFF.

CDR3 bases: TGTGCCAGCAGCTCTTTAGGGTCAACTAATGAAAAACTGTTTTTT. This codes for CASSSLGSTNEKLFF. The V and J genes are TRBV6-6 and TRBJ1-4; D is uncertain. The V end was cut by 6 bases, the J end by 0 bases, with 11 bases between. The CDR3 extends over 15 amino acids. Per the germline V gene, CDR1 is MNHNY and CDR2 is SVGAGI (reference sequence).

J is TRBJ1-1 and V is TRBV30; D is undetermined. Germline V gene data show CDR1 as GTSNPN and CDR2 as SVGIG (reference sequence). V was pared by 5 bases and J by 10 bases, with 11 bases between. The CDR3 has 10 amino acids. This CDR3 reads CAWGQVGAFF. CDR3 bases: TGTGCCTGGGGTCAGGTTGGAGCTTTCTTT.